Sequencing of this T cell receptor beta chain was carried out in a study of type 1 regulatory T cells. The overall study: An in vitro protocol generated T-allo10, a Tr1-enriched, alloantigen-specific CD4 T cell product.

Using its own MiXCR run on the reads, TCRdb lists one record per CDR3 protein. The profile shows roughly 40,000 distinct CDR3 sequences, 12% of them singletons. As regards this clonotype: Its specificity is not known. A single base separates this from a much larger clone, so it may be a read error.

The length of the CDR3 is 12 residues. Germline assignment: CDR1 SQVTM and CDR2 ANQGSEA. V is TRBV29-1 and J is TRBJ2-3; perhaps TRBD2 as D (6 bases). The sequenced material came from cultured non-Tr1 T cells, either the whole culture or a sorted T cell fraction (not recorded which). The origin of this receptor is a human donor in good health. The CDR3 spells CSASGGSDTQNF. DNA for the CDR3: TGCAGCGCCTCAGGAGGGTCAGATACGCAGAATTTT.